The TCR beta chain described here comes from a study of T cells in Graves' hyperthyroidism and ophthalmopathy. CDR1 is LNHDA, CDR2 SQIVND, per germline (reference sequence). Trimming left V 6 bases short and J 1 base short, with 11 bases between. The CDR3 has 14 residues. There were TCR beta CDR3 regions amplified from RNA transcripts. The HTBI primer set drove a first-round RT-PCR of the TCR CDR3. TCRdb independently ran MiXCR on the multiplex PCR reads; one entry per CDR3 protein. The table shows 190,000 or so distinct CDR3 sequences, with about 16% occurring only once. This clonotype was sampled from a man aged 40-49 years with Graves' hyperthyroidism. This rearrangement joins TRBV19 to TRBJ2-3; D is ambiguous. The specimen was blood. CDR3 loop: CASRGPVGTDTQYF. CDR3 DNA sequence: TGTGCCAGTAGAGGGCCCGTCGGCACAGATACGCAGTATTTT.